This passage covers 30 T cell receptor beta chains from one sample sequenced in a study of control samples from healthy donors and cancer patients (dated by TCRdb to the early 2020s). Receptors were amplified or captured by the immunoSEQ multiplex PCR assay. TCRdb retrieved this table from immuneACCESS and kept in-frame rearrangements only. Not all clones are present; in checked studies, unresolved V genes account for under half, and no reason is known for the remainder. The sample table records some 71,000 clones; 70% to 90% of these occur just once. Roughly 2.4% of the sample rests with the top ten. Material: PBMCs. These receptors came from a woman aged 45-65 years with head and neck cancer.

The CDR3 reads CAWSVRGTYNSPLHF. The CDR3 DNA is TGTGCCTGGAGTGTACGGGGGACCTATAATTCACCCCTCCACTTT. The chain joins TRBV30 to TRBJ1-6; TRBD1 is a possible D gene (5 bases). This CDR3 is 15 amino acids long. CDR1 GTSNPN and CDR2 SVGIG come from the germline V gene (reference sequence). V shed 0 bases and J shed 2 bases, with 8 bases lying between them.

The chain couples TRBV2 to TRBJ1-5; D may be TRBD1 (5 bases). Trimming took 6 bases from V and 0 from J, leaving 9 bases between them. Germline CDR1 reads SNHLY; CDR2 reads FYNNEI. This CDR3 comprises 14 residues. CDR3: CASSPGRSNQPQHF. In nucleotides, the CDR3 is TGTGCCAGCAGCCCGGGGCGTAGCAATCAGCCCCAGCATTTT.

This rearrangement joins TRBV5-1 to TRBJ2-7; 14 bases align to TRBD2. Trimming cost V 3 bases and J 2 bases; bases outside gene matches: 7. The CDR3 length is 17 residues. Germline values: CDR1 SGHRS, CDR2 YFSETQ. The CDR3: CASSSGLAGGRTYEQYF. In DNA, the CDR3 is TGCGCCAGCAGCTCTGGACTAGCGGGGGGCAGGACCTACGAGCAGTACTTC.

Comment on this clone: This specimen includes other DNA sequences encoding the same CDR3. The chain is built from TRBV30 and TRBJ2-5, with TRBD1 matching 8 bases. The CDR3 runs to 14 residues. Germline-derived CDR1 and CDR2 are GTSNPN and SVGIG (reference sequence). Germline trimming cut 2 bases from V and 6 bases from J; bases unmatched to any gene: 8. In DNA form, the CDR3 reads TGTGCCTGGAGTACCTTAGGACAGGGAAAGACCCAGTACTTC. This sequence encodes CAWSTLGQGKTQYF. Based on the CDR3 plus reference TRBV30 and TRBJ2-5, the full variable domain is SQTIHQWPATLVQPVGSPLSLECTVEGTSNPNLYWYRQAAGRGLQLLFYSVGIGQISSEVPQNLSASRPQDRQFILSSKKLLLSDSGFYLCAWSTLGQGKTQYFGPGTRLLVL.

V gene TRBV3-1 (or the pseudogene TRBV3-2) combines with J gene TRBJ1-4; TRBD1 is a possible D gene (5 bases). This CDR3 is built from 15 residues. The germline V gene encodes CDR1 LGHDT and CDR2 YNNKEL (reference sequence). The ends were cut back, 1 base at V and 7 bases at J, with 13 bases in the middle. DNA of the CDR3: TGTGCCAGCAGCCAAGGGTTTTCAGGGAGTGAAAAACTGTTTTTT. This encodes CASSQGFSGSEKLFF.

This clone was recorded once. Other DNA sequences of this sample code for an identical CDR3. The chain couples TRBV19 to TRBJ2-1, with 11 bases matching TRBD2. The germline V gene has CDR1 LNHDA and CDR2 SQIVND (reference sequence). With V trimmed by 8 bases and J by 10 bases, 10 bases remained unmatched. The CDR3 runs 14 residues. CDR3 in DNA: TGTGCCAGTCACGTAGCGGGGGGGCCGGGGGAGCAGTTCTTC. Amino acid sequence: CASHVAGGPGEQFF.

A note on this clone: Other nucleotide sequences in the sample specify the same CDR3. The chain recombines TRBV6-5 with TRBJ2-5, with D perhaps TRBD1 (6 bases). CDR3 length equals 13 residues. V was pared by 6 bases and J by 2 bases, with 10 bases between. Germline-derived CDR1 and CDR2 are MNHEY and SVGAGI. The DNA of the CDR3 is TGTGCCAGCAGCCGAGGACAGCAAGAGACCCAGTACTTC. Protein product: CASSRGQQETQYF.

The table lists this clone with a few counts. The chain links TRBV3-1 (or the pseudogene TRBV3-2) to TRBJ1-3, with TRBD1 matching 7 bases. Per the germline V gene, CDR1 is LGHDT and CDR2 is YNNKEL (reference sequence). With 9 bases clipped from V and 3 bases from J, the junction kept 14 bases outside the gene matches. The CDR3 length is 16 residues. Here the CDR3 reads CASSKGAGLVGNTIYF. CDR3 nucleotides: TGTGCCAGTTCTAAGGGGGCAGGATTAGTTGGAAACACCATATATTTT.

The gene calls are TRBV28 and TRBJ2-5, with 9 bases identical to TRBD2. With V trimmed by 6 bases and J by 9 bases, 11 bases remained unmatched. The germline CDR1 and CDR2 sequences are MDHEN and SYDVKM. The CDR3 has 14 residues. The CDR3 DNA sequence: TGTGCCAGCAGGCCTGGGCGGGGGGGCTTGTCCCAGTACTTC. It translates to CASRPGRGGLSQYF. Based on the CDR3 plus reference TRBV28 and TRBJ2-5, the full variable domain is DVKVTQSSRYLVKRTGEKVFLECVQDMDHENMFWYRQDPGLGLRLIYFSYDVKMKEKGDIPEGYSVSREKKERFSLILESASTNQTSMYLCASRPGRGGLSQYFGPGTRLLVL.

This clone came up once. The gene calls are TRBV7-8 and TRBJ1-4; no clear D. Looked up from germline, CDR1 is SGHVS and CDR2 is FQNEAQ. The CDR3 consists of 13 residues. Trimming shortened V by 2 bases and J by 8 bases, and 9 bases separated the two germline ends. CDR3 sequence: CASSLNLKEKLFF. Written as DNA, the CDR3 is TGTGCCAGCAGCTTAAACTTGAAGGAAAAACTGTTTTTT.

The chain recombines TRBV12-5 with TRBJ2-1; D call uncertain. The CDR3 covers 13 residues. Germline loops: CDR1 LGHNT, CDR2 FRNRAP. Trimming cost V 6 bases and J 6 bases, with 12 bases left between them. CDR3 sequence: CASGSRVGNEQFF. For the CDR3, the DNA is TGTGCTAGTGGGTCAAGGGTTGGCAATGAGCAGTTCTTC.

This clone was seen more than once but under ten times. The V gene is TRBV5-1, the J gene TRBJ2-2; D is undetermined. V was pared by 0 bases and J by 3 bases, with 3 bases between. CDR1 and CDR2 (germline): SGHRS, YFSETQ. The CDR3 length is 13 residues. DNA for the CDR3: TGCGCCAGCAGCTTGGTAGACACCGGGGAGCTGTTTTTT. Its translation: CASSLVDTGELFF.

Here the CDR3 DNA reads TGTGCCAGCAGCCCTAACAGGGGAGGGGAAAAACTGTTTTTT. This codes for CASSPNRGGEKLFF. The V call is TRBV7-6, the J call TRBJ1-4, with 7 bases that match TRBD1. Germline V gene data show CDR1 as SGHVS and CDR2 as FNYEAQ. J was trimmed by 8 bases and V by 5 bases; bases with no gene match: 8. The CDR3 totals 14 residues.

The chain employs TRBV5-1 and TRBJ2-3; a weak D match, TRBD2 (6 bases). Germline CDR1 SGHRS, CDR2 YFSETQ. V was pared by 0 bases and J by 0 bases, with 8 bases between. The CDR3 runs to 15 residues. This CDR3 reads CASSLAGTSTDTQYF. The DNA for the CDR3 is TGCGCCAGCAGCTTGGCCGGGACTAGCACAGATACGCAGTATTTT.

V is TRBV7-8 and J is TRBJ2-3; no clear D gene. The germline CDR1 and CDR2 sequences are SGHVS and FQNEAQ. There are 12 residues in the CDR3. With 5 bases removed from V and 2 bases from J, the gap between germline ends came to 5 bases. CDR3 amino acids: CASSPFTDTQYF. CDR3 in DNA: TGTGCCAGCAGCCCGTTCACAGATACGCAGTATTTT. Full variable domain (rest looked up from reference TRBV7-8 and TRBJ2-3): GAGVSQSPRYKVAKRGQDVALRCDPISGHVSLFWYQQALGQGPEFLTYFQNEAQLDKSGLPSDRFFAERPEGSVSTLKIQRTQQEDSAVYLCASSPFTDTQYFGPGTRLTVL.

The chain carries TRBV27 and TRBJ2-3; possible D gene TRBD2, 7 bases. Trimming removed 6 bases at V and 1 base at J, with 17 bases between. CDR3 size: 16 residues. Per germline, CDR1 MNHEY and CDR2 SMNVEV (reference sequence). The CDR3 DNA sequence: TGTGCCAGCAGATCAATGGGGGGGCCGGGCACAGATACGCAGTATTTT. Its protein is CASRSMGGPGTDTQYF.

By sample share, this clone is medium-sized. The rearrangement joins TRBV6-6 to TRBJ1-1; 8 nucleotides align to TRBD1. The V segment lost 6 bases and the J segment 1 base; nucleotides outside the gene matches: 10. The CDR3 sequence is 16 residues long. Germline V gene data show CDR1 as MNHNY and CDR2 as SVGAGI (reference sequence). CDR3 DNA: TGTGCCAGCAGACTACCGAAGACAGGGGCGAACACTGAAGCTTTCTTT. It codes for CASRLPKTGANTEAFF.

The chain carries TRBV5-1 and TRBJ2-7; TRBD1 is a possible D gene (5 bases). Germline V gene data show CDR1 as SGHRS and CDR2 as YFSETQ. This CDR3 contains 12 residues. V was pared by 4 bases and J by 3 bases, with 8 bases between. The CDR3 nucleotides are TGCGCCAGCAGCCCCCAGGGCTACGAGCAGTACTTC. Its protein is CASSPQGYEQYF.

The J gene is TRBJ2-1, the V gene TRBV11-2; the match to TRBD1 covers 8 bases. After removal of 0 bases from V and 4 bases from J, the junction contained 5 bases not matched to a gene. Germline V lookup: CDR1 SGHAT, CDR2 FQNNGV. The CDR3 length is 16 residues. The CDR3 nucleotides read TGTGCCAGCAGCTTAGATTCGGGACAGGTTTACAATGAGCAGTTCTTC. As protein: CASSLDSGQVYNEQFF.

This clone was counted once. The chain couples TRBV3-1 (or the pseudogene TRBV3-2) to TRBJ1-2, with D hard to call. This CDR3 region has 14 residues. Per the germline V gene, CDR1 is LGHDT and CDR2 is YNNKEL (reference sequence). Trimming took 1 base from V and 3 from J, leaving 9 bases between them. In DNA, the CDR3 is TGTGCCAGCAGCCAAGTCCAAGGGTACTATGGCTACACCTTC. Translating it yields CASSQVQGYYGYTF.

The CDR3 sequence is CASTPRGAYGYTF. In nucleotides, the CDR3 is TGTGCCAGCACCCCCCGAGGGGCTTATGGCTACACCTTC. The chain joins TRBV12-3 or TRBV12-4 to TRBJ1-2; the D gene is possibly TRBD1 (5 bases). V was cut by 7 bases and J by 5 bases, with 14 bases left in between. The CDR3 has 13 residues.

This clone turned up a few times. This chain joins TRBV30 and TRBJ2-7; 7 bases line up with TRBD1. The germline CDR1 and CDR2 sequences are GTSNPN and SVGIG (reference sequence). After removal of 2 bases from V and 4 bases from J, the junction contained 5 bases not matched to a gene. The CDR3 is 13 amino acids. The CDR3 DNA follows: TGTGCCTGGAGTTGGACAGGCAATTACGAGCAGTACTTC. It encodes CAWSWTGNYEQYF.

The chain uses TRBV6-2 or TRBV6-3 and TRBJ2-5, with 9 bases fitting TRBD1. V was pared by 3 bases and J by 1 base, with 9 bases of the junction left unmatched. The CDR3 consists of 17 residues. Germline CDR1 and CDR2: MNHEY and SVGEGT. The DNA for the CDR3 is TGTGCCAGCAGTTATTTGGGGGGACAGGGTTTCCAAGAGACCCAGTACTTC. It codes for CASSYLGGQGFQETQYF.

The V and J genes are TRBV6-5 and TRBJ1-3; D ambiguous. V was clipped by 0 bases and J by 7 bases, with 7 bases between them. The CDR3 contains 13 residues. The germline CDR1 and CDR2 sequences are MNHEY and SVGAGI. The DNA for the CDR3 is TGTGCCAGCAGTTACTCAGGCGGTAACACCATATATTTT. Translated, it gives CASSYSGGNTIYF.

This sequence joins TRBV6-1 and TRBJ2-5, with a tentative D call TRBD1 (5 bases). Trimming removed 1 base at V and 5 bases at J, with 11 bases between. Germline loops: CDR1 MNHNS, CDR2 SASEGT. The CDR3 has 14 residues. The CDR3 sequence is CASSEVWGRETQYF. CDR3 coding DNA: TGTGCCAGCAGTGAAGTATGGGGCAGGGAGACCCAGTACTTC.

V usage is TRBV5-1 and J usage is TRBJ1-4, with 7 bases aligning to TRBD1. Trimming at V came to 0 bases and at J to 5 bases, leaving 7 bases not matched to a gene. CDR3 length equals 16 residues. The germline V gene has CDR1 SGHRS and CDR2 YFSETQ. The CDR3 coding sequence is TGCGCCAGCAGCTTGGTGGCGGGACAGAGAAATGAAAAACTGTTTTTT. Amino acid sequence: CASSLVAGQRNEKLFF. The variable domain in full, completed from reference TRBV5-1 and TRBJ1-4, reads KAGVTQTPRYLIKTRGQQVTLSCSPISGHRSVSWYQQTPGQGLQFLFEYFSETQRNKGNFPGRFSGRQFSNSRSEMNVSTLELGDSALYLCASSLVAGQRNEKLFFGSGTQLSVL.

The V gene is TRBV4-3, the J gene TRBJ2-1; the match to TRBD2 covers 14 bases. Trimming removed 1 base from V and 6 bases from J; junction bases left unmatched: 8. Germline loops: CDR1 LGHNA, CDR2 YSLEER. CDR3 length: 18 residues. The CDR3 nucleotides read TGCGCCAGCAGCCAAGTACTACGGGGGACTAGCGGGGGCAATGAGCAGTTCTTC. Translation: CASSQVLRGTSGGNEQFF.

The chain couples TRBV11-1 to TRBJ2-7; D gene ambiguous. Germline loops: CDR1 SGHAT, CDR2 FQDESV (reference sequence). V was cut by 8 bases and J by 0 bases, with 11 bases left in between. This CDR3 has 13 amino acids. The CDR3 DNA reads TGTGCCAGCGGGCGACTGAGCTCCTACGAGCAGTACTTC. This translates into CASGRLSSYEQYF.

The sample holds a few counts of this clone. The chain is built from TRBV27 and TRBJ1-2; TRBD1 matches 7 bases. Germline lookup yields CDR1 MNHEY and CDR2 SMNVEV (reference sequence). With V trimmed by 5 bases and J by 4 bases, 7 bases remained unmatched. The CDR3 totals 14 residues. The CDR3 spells CASSQDRFGYGYTF. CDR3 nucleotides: TGTGCCAGCAGTCAGGACAGGTTCGGCTATGGCTACACCTTC.

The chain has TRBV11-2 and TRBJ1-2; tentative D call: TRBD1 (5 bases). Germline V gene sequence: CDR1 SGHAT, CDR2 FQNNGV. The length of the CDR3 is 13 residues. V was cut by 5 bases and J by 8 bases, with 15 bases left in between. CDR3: CASSQDSRGGYTF. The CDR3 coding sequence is TGTGCCAGCAGCCAAGACAGTCGGGGCGGCTACACCTTC.